This is a list of T cell receptor beta chains from one sample in a study of T cell responses to AZD1222 COVID-19 vaccine. Profiling relied on immunoSEQ multiplex PCR, and the TCRdb table lists in-frame clones only, not all of them. The sample contains 120,000 or so clones, roughly 90% of which appear only once. Source: peripheral blood, taken on day 0 of AZD1222 vaccination. These receptors all come from an adult in good health. Both conserved end residues are part of each CDR3. D genes are given only for firm matches. Clone size is not always given. Where it is, it says once, few, many or a class for expanded clones.

v_call	d_call	clone_size	j_call	cdr3_nt	cdr3_aa
TRBV24-1	-	-	TRBJ2-5	TGTGCCACCAGTGACCTCCCCGGACTAACCGCCCAAGAGACCCAGTACTTC	CATSDLPGLTAQETQYF
TRBV18	-	-	TRBJ1-5	TGTGCCAGCTCACCACGGGGGAGTTATAGCAATCAGCCCCAGCATTTT	CASSPRGSYSNQPQHF
TRBV12-3/TRBV12-4	-	few	TRBJ1-4	TGTGCCAGCAGCCCAGGGGCCGACCGAAAACTGTTTTTT	CASSPGADRKLFF
TRBV29-1	-	-	TRBJ1-5	TGCAGCGGGGGGGACCGGGATCAGCCCCAGCATTTT	CSGGDRDQPQHF
TRBV9	-	-	TRBJ1-1	TGTGCCAGCAGCCCTCGGGTGGGGGGGAACACTGAAGCTTTCTTT	CASSPRVGGNTEAFF
TRBV11-3	-	-	TRBJ2-1	TGTGCCAGCAGCCTAGATATGGATGAGCAGTTCTTC	CASSLDMDEQFF
TRBV9	-	once	TRBJ2-5	TGTGCCAGCAGCCCCCAGGGTGGAAAGACCCAGTACTTC	CASSPQGGKTQYF
TRBV6-5	TRBD1	once	TRBJ2-7	TGTGCCAGCAGTCCAGGGGGCTGGAGCGGAAGCGAGCAGTACTTC	CASSPGGWSGSEQYF
TRBV7-9	-	few	TRBJ1-1	TGTGCCAGCAGCTTAAATAATTTTGCCACTGAAGCTTTCTTT	CASSLNNFATEAFF
TRBV9	-	-	TRBJ1-1	TGTGCCAGCAGCGTAGACTCGGGCACTGAAGCTTTCTTT	CASSVDSGTEAFF
TRBV21-1	-	-	TRBJ2-2	TGTGCCAGCAGCAATGTGAGACTAGCGGGAGACCGGGCCGGGGAGCTGTTTTTT	CASSNVRLAGDRAGELFF
TRBV5-1	TRBD2	-	TRBJ2-7	TGCGCCAGCAGGAAGCGGGAGGGGTCCTACGAGCAGTACTTC	CASRKREGSYEQYF
TRBV24-1	-	-	TRBJ2-2	TGTGCCACCAGTGATTCCGTCCTTAACACCGGGGAGCTGTTTTTT	CATSDSVLNTGELFF
TRBV28	TRBD2	-	TRBJ2-5	TGTGCCAGCAGACTAGCGGGATGGGGGTATGGGACCCAGTACTTC	CASRLAGWGYGTQYF
TRBV7-2	-	-	TRBJ1-2	TGTGCCAGCACCCAGAGGCATTTGGATGGCTACACCTTC	CASTQRHLDGYTF
TRBV4-1	TRBD2	once	TRBJ2-1	TGCGCCAGCAGGTGGACTAGCGGAGTCAATGAGCAGTTCTTC	CASRWTSGVNEQFF
TRBV28	-	-	TRBJ1-1	TGTGCCAGCAGTTTTACGAGATTGAACACTGAAGCTTTCTTT	CASSFTRLNTEAFF
TRBV19	-	-	TRBJ2-1	TGTGCCAGTAGTCGTTCAGGCGGACTCTCCTACAATGAGCAGTTCTTC	CASSRSGGLSYNEQFF
TRBV28	-	-	TRBJ2-5	TGTGCCAGCAGTTTAACCGGGGCTGAGACCCAGTACTTC	CASSLTGAETQYF
TRBV18	TRBD1	-	TRBJ2-2	TGTGCCAGCTCACCACGTAGGGACAGGGGCACCGGGGAGCTGTTTTTT	CASSPRRDRGTGELFF
TRBV7-8	-	-	TRBJ2-5	TGTGCCAGCAGCTTAGATCGGTGGTTGGGCTTGCCGGAGACCCAGTACTTC	CASSLDRWLGLPETQYF
TRBV7-9	-	-	TRBJ1-2	TGTGCCAGCAGCTTGCAGATGGGCTACACCTTC	CASSLQMGYTF
TRBV4-2	-	-	TRBJ2-7	TGTGCCAGCAGCTGGTCCCGGGACTCCTACGAGCAGTACTTC	CASSWSRDSYEQYF
TRBV28	TRBD1	-	TRBJ2-2	TGTGCCACACATCGGGGGACAGGGAACGGGGAGCTGTTTTTT	CATHRGTGNGELFF
TRBV27	TRBD1	-	TRBJ2-2	TGTGCCAGCAGCCCGGACAGGGGCAACACCGGGGAGCTGTTTTTT	CASSPDRGNTGELFF
TRBV11-1	TRBD2	once	TRBJ2-2	TGTGCCAGCTGTAGAAATAGCGGGAGTGATACCGGGGAGCTGTTTTTT	CASCRNSGSDTGELFF
TRBV18	-	-	TRBJ1-5	TGTGCCAGCTCACCACGGCAGTCTGATCAGCCCCAGCATTTT	CASSPRQSDQPQHF
TRBV7-9	-	-	TRBJ2-2	TGTGCCAGCAGCACAGAGACTTACGGCTTATTTGGCACCGGGGAGCTGTTTTTT	CASSTETYGLFGTGELFF
TRBV6-5	TRBD2	-	TRBJ2-2	TGTGCCAGCAGTTACTCGGCAGGGAGGGCCGGGGAGCTGTTTTTT	CASSYSAGRAGELFF
TRBV5-1	TRBD1	-	TRBJ2-5	TGCGCCAGCGAAAGACAGGGGGCTGGGAGGGAGACCCAGTACTTC	CASERQGAGRETQYF
TRBV2	TRBD1	-	TRBJ1-2	TGTGCCAGCACCGGCAGGGGGCCTGGCTACACCTTC	CASTGRGPGYTF
TRBV21-1	-	-	TRBJ2-2	TGTGCCAACACAGAGGACAGGGGGAACACCGGGGAGCTGTTTTTT	CANTEDRGNTGELFF
TRBV28	TRBD2	-	TRBJ2-1	TGTGCCAGCAGTTTACTTGGAGTTAGCGGGAGTAATGAGCAGTTCTTC	CASSLLGVSGSNEQFF
TRBV20-1	-	-	TRBJ2-3	TGCAGTGCTACTCCTTCGGGAGACCAGTATTTT	CSATPSGDQYF
TRBV7-3	TRBD1	-	TRBJ2-1	TGTGCCAGCAGCTTCAACAGGGGGTATGAGCAGTTCTTC	CASSFNRGYEQFF
TRBV18	-	-	TRBJ1-6	TGTGCCAGCTCACCATTCGCGGGGGAGGCCAATTCACCCCTCCACTTT	CASSPFAGEANSPLHF
TRBV5-1	TRBD1	-	TRBJ2-1	TGCGCCAGCAGCTACGACAGGGTGGACCGCAATGAGCAGTTCTTC	CASSYDRVDRNEQFF